These 18 T cell receptor beta chains were all obtained from the same sample, sequenced in a study of shared clonotypes between healthy human individuals. Repertoires were generated with immunoSEQ multiplex PCR, while TCRdb's copy carries only in-frame clones and drops some. The sample consists of more than 2 million clones, roughly 94% of them appearing once. Naive-designated CD8 cells lacked CD45RO, were positively enriched for CCR7, and omitted terminally differentiated effector memory CD45RA+ cells. Sequenced input: naive CD8+ T cells sorted from blood. The receptor set was obtained from a man aged 18 to 29 in good health.

The chain carries TRBV7-8 and TRBJ2-1, with 9 positions matching TRBD2. The CDR3 consists of 18 residues. The germline V gene has CDR1 SGHVS and CDR2 FQNEAQ. The ends lost 0 bases at V and 5 bases at J; junction bases unmatched: 11. Here the CDR3 DNA reads TGTGCCAGCAGCTTAGCGATTATAGCGGGAGCAATTGACAATGAGCAGTTCTTC. Translation: CASSLAIIAGAIDNEQFF. Together with reference TRBV7-8 and TRBJ2-1, the CDR3 gives the full variable domain: GAGVSQSPRYKVAKRGQDVALRCDPISGHVSLFWYQQALGQGPEFLTYFQNEAQLDKSGLPSDRFFAERPEGSVSTLKIQRTQQEDSAVYLCASSLAIIAGAIDNEQFFGPGTRLTVL.

In its sample, this clone was seen once. DNA of the CDR3: TGCGCCAGCAGCCAGCTCCCGGGGACAGAGTTCCAAGAGACCCAGTACTTC. Protein product: CASSQLPGTEFQETQYF. The chain carries TRBV4-3 and TRBJ2-5, with 7 bases fitting TRBD1. Germline trimming cut 3 bases from V and 1 base from J; bases unmatched to any gene: 11. The V gene's germline CDR1 is LGHNA and CDR2 YSLEER. The CDR3 is 17 amino acids.

Note on this clone: Germline and junction disagree at one end, which may indicate a read error. V gene TRBV7-7 combines with J gene TRBJ2-4; 9 bases agree with TRBD2. The CDR3 consists of 19 residues. From germline, CDR1 is SSHAT and CDR2 FNYEAQ (reference sequence). CDR3 bases: TGTGCTAGCAGCTTAGCGGGGGACAGCCTCGACCTAGCCAAAAACATTCAGTACTTC. Translation: CASSLAGDSLDLAKNIQYF.

The chain joins TRBV6-5 to TRBJ1-1; D remains unclear. The V and J ends lost 7 bases and 4 bases respectively, with 13 bases between them. There are 13 residues in the CDR3. Germline CDR1 and CDR2: MNHEY and SVGAGI. Here the CDR3 DNA reads TGTGCCAGCACGCTCGAGGGTAGCACTGAAGCTTTCTTT. It encodes CASTLEGSTEAFF.

This clone was seen only once. This chain uses TRBV10-3 with TRBJ2-7; a possible D gene is TRBD1 (5 bases). Between the trimmed V and J ends, which lost 6 bases and 4 bases, there was a span of 10 bases. Germline CDR1 and CDR2: ENHRY and SYGVKD. This CDR3 has 12 residues. This CDR3 is CAIRSPGYEQYF. As DNA, the CDR3 is TGTGCCATCAGATCCCCAGGGTACGAGCAGTACTTC.

This chain joins TRBV9 and TRBJ2-2; TRBD1 matches at 7 bases. CDR3 size: 16 residues. CDR1 is SGDLS and CDR2 is YYNGEE in the germline V gene. Germline trimming cut 1 base from V and 5 bases from J; bases unmatched to any gene: 8. The CDR3 DNA is TGTGCCAGCAGCGTATTCGAAGGGGGCGCAACCGGGGAGCTGTTTTTT. Protein product: CASSVFEGGATGELFF.

V usage is TRBV18 and J usage is TRBJ1-5; maybe TRBD1 (5 bases). CDR3 length: 14 amino acids. Deletions cut 6 bases from V and 3 bases from J, with 12 bases between. CDR1 and CDR2 from the germline V gene are KGHSH and LQKENI. The chain's CDR3 is CASSDPGYNQPQHF. The CDR3 DNA is TGTGCCAGCTCCGACCCAGGGTACAATCAGCCCCAGCATTTT.

V usage is TRBV5-1 and J usage is TRBJ2-7; weak D call: TRBD2 (6 bases). Germline CDR1 SGHRS, CDR2 YFSETQ. There are 15 residues in the CDR3. Trimming left V 4 bases short and J 2 bases short, with 16 bases between. The CDR3: CASSIGDSYPYEQYF. The CDR3 DNA follows: TGCGCCAGCAGCATTGGGGACTCCTATCCCTACGAGCAGTACTTC. Full variable domain (outside the CDR3, taken from reference TRBV5-1 and TRBJ2-7): KAGVTQTPRYLIKTRGQQVTLSCSPISGHRSVSWYQQTPGQGLQFLFEYFSETQRNKGNFPGRFSGRQFSNSRSEMNVSTLELGDSALYLCASSIGDSYPYEQYFGPGTRLTVT.

The chain joins TRBV4-1 to TRBJ1-2; 10 nucleotides agree with TRBD1. With 1 base clipped from V and 6 bases from J, the junction kept 8 bases outside the gene matches. Germline loops: CDR1 MGHRA, CDR2 YSYEKL. The CDR3 totals 16 residues. CDR3 in amino acids: CASSQAPTGGVDGYTF. In nucleotides, the CDR3 is TGCGCCAGCAGCCAAGCCCCGACAGGGGGCGTGGATGGCTACACCTTC.

The chain carries TRBV4-3 and TRBJ1-1; 7 nucleotides match TRBD1. The CDR3 runs to 15 residues. CDR1 and CDR2 (germline): LGHNA, YSLEER. V lost 3 bases, J lost 12 bases, and 16 bases stayed unmatched. CDR3 loop: CASSQLQGGGSPPFF. CDR3 bases: TGCGCCAGCAGCCAGCTTCAGGGGGGAGGTTCTCCTCCTTTCTTT.

The rearrangement uses TRBV28 and TRBJ1-2; D is perhaps TRBD1 (6 bases). The CDR3 has 13 residues. V lost 1 base and J 3 bases, leaving 6 bases between the germline ends. The V gene's germline CDR1 is MDHEN and CDR2 SYDVKM. This CDR3 is CASSLSGDYGYTF. The CDR3 DNA sequence: TGTGCCAGCAGTTTATCAGGGGACTATGGCTACACCTTC.

V gene TRBV20-1 combines with J gene TRBJ2-1; D is unclear. CDR1 and CDR2 (germline): DFQATT, SNEGSKA (reference sequence). There are 10 residues in the CDR3. Trimming shortened V by 6 bases and J by 8 bases, and 8 bases separated the two germline ends. The CDR3 protein is CSAVLDEQFF. The CDR3 DNA sequence: TGCAGTGCGGTCCTAGATGAGCAGTTCTTC.

Comment on this clone: The same CDR3 also results from other DNA sequences found in this sample. The chain links TRBV6-5 to TRBJ1-1; 8 bases are shared with TRBD1. V shed 2 bases and J 4 bases; nucleotides not matched to a gene: 3. CDR1 and CDR2 (germline): MNHEY, SVGAGI. The length of the CDR3 is 14 residues. The CDR3 here is CASSYRQGSTEAFF. CDR3 bases: TGTGCCAGCAGTTACAGACAGGGGAGCACTGAAGCTTTCTTT.

This clone was counted once. This sample also contains other DNA sequences that code for the same CDR3. The rearrangement links TRBV5-6 to TRBJ2-3; D is unresolved. The length of the CDR3 is 14 residues. Germline CDR1 is SGHDT and CDR2 is YYEEEE. The germline V and J ends were trimmed by 0 bases and 0 bases, with 5 bases remaining between them. This CDR3 reads CASSLAGSTDTQYF. CDR3 DNA sequence: TGTGCCAGCAGCTTGGCTGGCAGCACAGATACGCAGTATTTT.

This chain uses TRBV2 with TRBJ2-2; 7 bases are shared with TRBD2. V shed 0 bases and J 6 bases; nucleotides not matched to a gene: 7. The CDR3 sequence is 16 residues long. CDR1 and CDR2 (germline): SNHLY, FYNNEI. This CDR3 is CASSEARGSLAGELFF. CDR3 DNA: TGTGCCAGCAGTGAAGCGCGGGGGTCTTTGGCCGGGGAGCTGTTTTTT.

This rearrangement joins TRBV27 to TRBJ1-6, with no clear D. The germline V gene encodes CDR1 MNHEY and CDR2 SMNVEV (reference sequence). The V gene lost 5 bases and the J gene lost 4 bases, with 15 bases spanning the gap. The CDR3 is 16 amino acids. The CDR3 is CASSPAPPGYNSPLHF. In DNA, the CDR3 is TGTGCCAGCAGTCCCGCCCCGCCGGGATATAATTCACCCCTCCACTTT.

A single count supports this clone. V and J are TRBV29-1 and TRBJ1-1; the D is unclear. The CDR3 is made up of 11 amino acids. Germline V gene lookup returns CDR1 SQVTM and CDR2 ANQGSEA. Trimming stripped 7 bases from V and 1 base from J, with 7 bases between. The CDR3 bases are TGCAGCGACGACCCGAACACTGAAGCTTTCTTT. As protein: CSDDPNTEAFF.

The gene calls are TRBV2 and TRBJ1-1; no clear D gene. CDR3 length: 13 residues. Germline V gives CDR1 SNHLY, CDR2 FYNNEI. The V end lost 1 base, the J end lost 5 bases, and 8 bases lay between the germline ends. CDR3 DNA sequence: TGTGCCAGCAGTGAAGAGGCATGGACTGAAGCTTTCTTT. Translated, it gives CASSEEAWTEAFF.